Listed below are T cell receptor beta chains from one sample, sequenced in a study of CD8 T cells in ankylosing spondylitis. TCRdb recomputed calls from the 5' RACE reads with MiXCR, one row per CDR3 protein. Here the sample spans under 150,000 distinct CDR3 sequences, about a sixth being singletons. Sequenced input: blood, either unsorted or a sorted T cell fraction (not recorded which). All receptors derive from a male donor with ankylosing spondylitis. The CDR3 runs from the conserved cysteine through the conserved F or W. Each record gives: J gene, V gene, D gene, clone size, CDR3 DNA, CDR3 protein. The D gene is left open where the match is weak. Size tells how often a clone was seen (once, few, many) or the class of an expanded clone, and some rows leave it out.

TRBJ2-7	TRBV9	-	few	TGTGCCAGCAGCGTAGGTGGGTTGTCTGACGAGCAGTACTTC	CASSVGGLSDEQYF
TRBJ2-1	TRBV5-8	-	few	TGTGCCAGCAGCTTGGCCCCTTCGAGCGAGCAGTTCTTC	CASSLAPSSEQFF
TRBJ2-5	TRBV28	-	-	TGTGCCAGCAGTTTGGCGTCGGGATCGACCCAGTACTTC	CASSLASGSTQYF
TRBJ2-3	TRBV12-3/TRBV12-4	TRBD2	few	TGTGCCAGCAGTTATACGGGAGGCGCAGATACGCAGTATTTT	CASSYTGGADTQYF
TRBJ2-5	TRBV28	-	-	TGTGCCAGCAGTTTGCACACCGGGCAAGAGACCCAGTACTTC	CASSLHTGQETQYF
TRBJ2-1	TRBV29-1	-	many	TGCAGCGTCGGCGGCGGGGACCCTACCTACAATGAGCAGTTCTTC	CSVGGGDPTYNEQFF
TRBJ2-1	TRBV7-3	TRBD2	-	TGTGCCAGCAGCTTATTAGCGGGAGTTTCTGAGCAGTTCTTC	CASSLLAGVSEQFF
TRBJ2-7	TRBV7-9	TRBD2	-	TGTGCCAGCAGCTCCGCTAGCGGGGGAGCCTACGAGCAGTACTTC	CASSSASGGAYEQYF
TRBJ2-4	TRBV14	TRBD1	few	TGTGCCAGCAGCCAGATAGGGGGCGGATGGTCCAAAAACATTCAGTACTTC	CASSQIGGGWSKNIQYF
TRBJ1-2	TRBV4-1	TRBD1	few	TGCGCCAGCAGCCAGACAAGGTTAACAGGGGATGGCTACACCTTC	CASSQTRLTGDGYTF
TRBJ2-7	TRBV20-1	TRBD2	few	TGCAGTGCTAGATTCGGGACTACCTACGAGCAGTACTTC	CSARFGTTYEQYF
TRBJ2-1	TRBV29-1	-	many	TGCAGCGTTGAGCAGGGGCCGGGGAATGAGCAGTTCTTC	CSVEQGPGNEQFF
TRBJ2-7	TRBV15	TRBD2	-	TGTGCCACCTCGGGACTAGAAAACGAGCAGTACTTC	CATSGLENEQYF
TRBJ2-1	TRBV4-1	-	-	TGCGCCAGCAGCCAAGTGAGGTACAATGAGCAGTTCTTC	CASSQVRYNEQFF
TRBJ2-7	TRBV5-1	-	-	TGCGCCAGCAGCTTGGCCAGCGGCGGAGGTTACGAGCAGTACTTC	CASSLASGGGYEQYF
TRBJ2-7	TRBV5-1	-	many	TGCGCCAGCAGCTTGGGCGTTTCCGAGCAGTACTTC	CASSLGVSEQYF
TRBJ2-7	TRBV29-1	TRBD1	few	TGCAGCGTAAGGGACAGGGCGTACGAGCAGTACTTC	CSVRDRAYEQYF
TRBJ2-7	TRBV4-1	TRBD2	-	TGCGCCAGCAGCCCCGATACTAGCGGGATATCCTACGAGCAGTACTTC	CASSPDTSGISYEQYF
TRBJ2-2	TRBV29-1	-	many	TGCAGCGTTGAGTGGAGTCCCGGGGAGCTGTTTTTT	CSVEWSPGELFF
TRBJ1-1	TRBV27	TRBD1	-	TGTGCCAGCAGCCCGACAGGGGCTGTTGTGATGAACACTGAAGCTTTCTTT	CASSPTGAVVMNTEAFF
TRBJ2-1	TRBV5-1	-	-	TGCGCCAGCAGCTTGGTCCCCCTAGCGATCTCCTACAATGAGCAGTTCTTC	CASSLVPLAISYNEQFF
TRBJ1-1	TRBV9	-	once	TGTGCCAGCAGCGCCGGGGACGGGACTGAAGCTTTCTTT	CASSAGDGTEAFF
TRBJ2-2	TRBV7-8	-	few	TGTGCCAGCAGCCCGAGGACTGCTACCGGGGAGCTGTTTTTT	CASSPRTATGELFF
TRBJ1-2	TRBV10-3	-	-	TGTGCCATCCGCAGGGGACGGATCCTCTATGGCTACACCTTC	CAIRRGRILYGYTF
TRBJ2-1	TRBV28	TRBD1	few	TGTGCCAGCAGTCGTTGGGACAGGGGGTATGACAATGAGCAGTTCTTC	CASSRWDRGYDNEQFF
TRBJ2-7	TRBV25-1	TRBD1	-	TGTGCCAGCAGTGGGAGGGACAGGGCCTACGAGCAGTACTTC	CASSGRDRAYEQYF
TRBJ1-5	TRBV27	-	few	TGTGCCAGCAGTTTAGGGCACAATCAGCCCCAGCATTTT	CASSLGHNQPQHF
TRBJ2-7	TRBV27	-	few	TGTGCCAGCAGTTTATCCAATACGTTCGAGCAGTACTTC	CASSLSNTFEQYF
TRBJ2-3	TRBV28	-	once	TGTGCCAGCAGCCCTAGGAGCGGCACAGATACGCAGTATTTT	CASSPRSGTDTQYF
TRBJ2-7	TRBV29-1	TRBD2	few	TGCAGCGTGTACGAGCGGGAGCCATCCTACGAGCAGTACTTC	CSVYEREPSYEQYF
TRBJ2-1	TRBV24-1	-	once	TGTGCCACCAGTGACCCCGACAGGCGCAATGAGCAGTTCTTC	CATSDPDRRNEQFF
TRBJ2-3	TRBV15	TRBD2	-	TGTGCCACCAGCAGAGATCATTCGACTAGCGGGAGGGCAGATACGCAGTATTTT	CATSRDHSTSGRADTQYF
TRBJ2-1	TRBV27	-	few	TGTGCCAGCCCCTGGACCCTGTGCTCCTACAATGAGCAGTTCTTC	CASPWTLCSYNEQFF
TRBJ2-2	TRBV28	-	few	TGTGCCAGCAGTTCCAATCTCCCAAAGGCTTACGCGAACACCGGGGAGCTGTTTTTT	CASSSNLPKAYANTGELFF
TRBJ2-7	TRBV29-1	-	many	TGCAGCGTTGTCAGGGGGGACTACGAGCAGTACTTC	CSVVRGDYEQYF
TRBJ2-1	TRBV7-9	-	-	TGTGCCAGCAGCTTAGAATCCCCCGCGGCGGGATCGGAGTTCTTC	CASSLESPAAGSEFF
TRBJ1-4	TRBV20-1	TRBD1	-	TGCAGTGCTAGGCGGACAGGGGAGGGTGAAAAACTGTTTTTT	CSARRTGEGEKLFF
TRBJ2-7	TRBV6-2/TRBV6-3	-	-	TGTGCCAGCAGTTGGGGCCTCATAAACTACGAGCAGTACTTC	CASSWGLINYEQYF
TRBJ2-7	TRBV29-1	-	many	TGCTCCTACCTGGGCCTCTACGAGCAGTACTTC	CSYLGLYEQYF
TRBJ1-2	TRBV20-1	TRBD1	-	TGCAGTGCCTCCCACCGGGACAGTTATGGCTACACCTTC	CSASHRDSYGYTF
TRBJ1-1	TRBV29-1	-	-	TGCAGCGTTGAAGGTACAGGAGGCAACACTGAAGCTTTCTTT	CSVEGTGGNTEAFF
TRBJ2-2	TRBV7-9	-	few	TGTGCCAGCAGCTTATGGCAGGGCCCCGGGGAGCTGTTTTTT	CASSLWQGPGELFF
TRBJ1-1	TRBV21-1	-	-	TGTGCCAGCAGCCCCAAGACCGGGACAGACCTCTTCTTT	CASSPKTGTDLFF
TRBJ2-1	TRBV11-2	TRBD2	-	TGTGCCAGCAGCTTAAAACTAGCGGCCCCCTACAATGAGCAGTTCTTC	CASSLKLAAPYNEQFF
TRBJ2-1	TRBV28	-	few	TGTGCCAGCAGAAGGGACTCGAGGAATGAGCAGTTCTTC	CASRRDSRNEQFF
TRBJ2-1	TRBV7-2	-	-	TGTGCCAGCAGCTTAATGGGCTTTCAGAGCTCCTACAATGAGCAGTTCTTC	CASSLMGFQSSYNEQFF
TRBJ2-1	TRBV5-1	TRBD2	-	TGCGCCAGCAGCTTGCTCCCGGGCTTGGGACTAGCGGGAGTCACAATGCGTGAGCAGTTCTTC	CASSLLPGLGLAGVTMREQFF
TRBJ2-1	TRBV5-1	-	few	TGCGCCAGCAGCTTGGCCGAGACTAGGTCCAATGAGCAGTTCTTC	CASSLAETRSNEQFF
TRBJ1-1	TRBV28	-	few	TGTGCCAGCAGTTTGCCCGACAGGATTGGGACTGAAGCTTTCTTT	CASSLPDRIGTEAFF
TRBJ2-7	TRBV29-1	-	many	TGCAGCGTTGAAGTGAACGGCCTAACCTACGAGCAGTACTTC	CSVEVNGLTYEQYF
TRBJ2-7	TRBV7-9	-	few	TGTGCCAGCAGCCGGACCCTAACCTACGAGCAGTACTTC	CASSRTLTYEQYF
TRBJ1-5	TRBV5-4	TRBD1	few	TGTGCCAGCAGCTTTGAGGGGACAGGGGATTTCAGGAGCAATCAGCCCCAGCATTTT	CASSFEGTGDFRSNQPQHF
TRBJ2-7	TRBV6-1	-	-	TGTGCCAGCAGTGAGGTGAACGGGCTCACCTACGAGCAGTACTTC	CASSEVNGLTYEQYF
TRBJ1-5	TRBV28	TRBD1	-	TGTGCCAGCAGCCGAGGGACTGGGACAGGGGGTAGCAATCAGCCCCAGCATTTT	CASSRGTGTGGSNQPQHF
TRBJ1-5	TRBV29-1	-	few	TGCAGCGTTGAGGCAGGGTTGGGTCAGCCCCAGCATTTT	CSVEAGLGQPQHF
TRBJ2-1	TRBV13	TRBD2	few	TGTGCCAGCACCCCTTGGGAGGGCCCCTACAATGAGCAGTTCTTC	CASTPWEGPYNEQFF
TRBJ2-1	TRBV3-1	TRBD2	-	TGTGCCAGCAGCCAAGTGTCCAGCGGGAGGGTTCATGAGCAGTTCTTC	CASSQVSSGRVHEQFF
TRBJ1-2	TRBV27	TRBD1	-	TGTGCCAGCGGGCTTACTATGACAGGGCACTATGGCTACACCTTC	CASGLTMTGHYGYTF
TRBJ2-1	TRBV24-1	TRBD1	few	TGTGCCACCAGTGATTCCGGGACAGGGACCGGTGAGCAGTTCTTC	CATSDSGTGTGEQFF